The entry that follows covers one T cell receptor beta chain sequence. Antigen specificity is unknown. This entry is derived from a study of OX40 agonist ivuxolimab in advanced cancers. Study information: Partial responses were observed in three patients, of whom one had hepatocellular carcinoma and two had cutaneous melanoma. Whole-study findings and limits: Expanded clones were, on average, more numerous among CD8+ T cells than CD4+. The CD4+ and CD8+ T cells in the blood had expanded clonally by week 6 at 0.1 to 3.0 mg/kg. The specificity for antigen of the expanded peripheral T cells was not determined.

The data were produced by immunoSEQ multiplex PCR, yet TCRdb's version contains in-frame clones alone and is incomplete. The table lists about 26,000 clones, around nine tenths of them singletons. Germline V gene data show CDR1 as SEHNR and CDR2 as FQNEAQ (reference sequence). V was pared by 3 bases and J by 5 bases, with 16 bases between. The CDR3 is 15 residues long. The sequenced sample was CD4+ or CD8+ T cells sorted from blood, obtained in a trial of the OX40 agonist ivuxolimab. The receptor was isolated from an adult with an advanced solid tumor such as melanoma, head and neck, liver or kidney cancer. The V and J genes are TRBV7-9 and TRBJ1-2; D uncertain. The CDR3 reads CASSFQEIPLYGYTF. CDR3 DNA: TGTGCCAGCAGCTTTCAGGAGATACCTTTATATGGCTACACCTTC. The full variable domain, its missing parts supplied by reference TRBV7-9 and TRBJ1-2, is DTGVSQNPRHKITKRGQNVTFRCDPISEHNRLYWYRQTLGQGPEFLTYFQNEAQLEKSRLLSDRFSAERPKGSFSTLEIQRTEQGDSAMYLCASSFQEIPLYGYTFGSGTRLTVV.